Only a few counts were recorded for the clone carrying this TCR beta chain. Its antigen is not known. TRB was amplified from about 250-500 ng of blood genomic DNA. This specimen belongs to a study of T and B cells in COVID-19 patients. Whole-study context: COVID-19 patients gave peripheral blood either during active infection or after recovery. Critical illness requiring mechanical ventilation or extracorporeal membrane oxygenation affected 12 of 20 active-infection patients.

Multiplex PCR with BIOMED2 TRB-A/B primer pools amplified TRB rearrangements. MiXCR, run by TCRdb on the multiplex PCR reads, gives a single entry per CDR3 protein. The table records around 19,000 distinct CDR3 sequences, around a third of them present only once. Overall study findings and caveats: Patients with COVID-19 reportedly showed strongly skewed T cell receptor beta variable and joining gene usage.

The V end was cut by 6 bases, the J end by 4 bases, with 7 bases between. CDR3 length equals 12 residues. Sample: blood. The chain is built from TRBV12-3 or TRBV12-4 and TRBJ2-1; D ambiguous. The receptor comes from a human donor with active COVID-19. The CDR3 is CASSRIYNEQFF. DNA of the CDR3: TGTGCCAGCAGCCGTATATACAATGAGCAGTTCTTC.